A selection of T cell receptor beta chains follows, all from one sample in a study of post-analysis software for immune sequencing data. TCRdb re-called the PCR reads with MiXCR, one entry per CDR3 protein. Of fewer than 600,000 distinct CDR3 sequences listed, 45% are singletons. Sequencing was performed on blood. The receptors stem from a girl aged 5-17 years with multiple sclerosis. Both conserved end residues are part of each CDR3. The order of the fields is clone size, D gene, J gene, V gene, CDR3 protein, CDR3 DNA. A D gene is named only where the DNA matches it firmly. Not every row has a clone size; where given, it reads once, few, many or a size class.

few | NA | TRBJ2-3 | TRBV6-1 | CASSFVGSDTQYF | TGTGCCAGCAGTTTTGTGGGTTCGGATACGCAGTATTTT
many | TRBD1 | TRBJ1-2 | TRBV29-1 | CSVDRQGQGGYTF | TGCAGCGTGGATAGACAGGGGCAAGGTGGCTACACCTTC
few | NA | TRBJ2-1 | TRBV20-1 | CSPQDLSFNEQFF | TGCAGTCCACAGGATCTCTCTTTCAATGAGCAGTTCTTC
NA | NA | TRBJ2-2 | TRBV4-2 | CASSQDYRITGELFF | TGTGCCAGCAGCCAAGACTACCGTATCACCGGGGAGCTGTTTTTT
NA | TRBD2 | TRBJ2-1 | TRBV11-1 | CASSRRLAGDHNEQFF | TGTGCCAGCAGCCGACGACTAGCGGGAGACCACAATGAGCAGTTCTTC
NA | TRBD2 | TRBJ2-3 | TRBV12-3/TRBV12-4 | CASSRGLADTDTQYF | TGTGCCAGCAGCCGGGGACTAGCGGACACAGATACGCAGTATTTT
NA | TRBD2 | TRBJ2-1 | TRBV7-3 | CASSRGLAGGPDGNEQFF | TGTGCCAGCAGCCGGGGACTAGCGGGAGGGCCAGACGGGAATGAGCAGTTCTTC
few | NA | TRBJ2-1 | TRBV20-1 | CSASGMESYNEQFF | TGCAGTGCTAGTGGGATGGAATCCTACAATGAGCAGTTCTTC
few | NA | TRBJ2-7 | TRBV20-1 | CSATREEDEQYF | TGCAGTGCTACCAGGGAAGAGGACGAGCAGTACTTC
NA | NA | TRBJ2-6 | TRBV7-9 | CASSPGVFRVSGANVLTF | TGTGCCAGCAGCCCGGGAGTATTTAGGGTCTCTGGGGCCAACGTCCTGACTTTC
few | NA | TRBJ2-1 | TRBV2 | CASSTGLPGDEQFF | TGTGCCAGCAGCACGGGACTTCCCGGGGATGAGCAGTTCTTC